The source of this T cell receptor beta chain is a study of Tregs in tolerant kidney transplant recipients. General study points: Tregs expanded with activated donor B cells seemed most donor-specific.

CD4+CD25+CD127- Tregs, CD4+CD25- non-Tregs, CD4 and CD8 cells were sorted. The repertoire was sequenced with immunoSEQ multiplex PCR; TCRdb's copy has only in-frame clones and lacks some. The sample contains 200,000 to 300,000 clones, roughly 84% of which appear only once. Germline CDR1 reads SEHNR; CDR2 reads FQNEAQ (reference sequence). CDR3 length: 13 residues. V lost 5 bases to trimming and J lost 4 bases, with 12 bases between them. On this clone itself: Its matching antigen is unknown.

The rearrangement uses TRBV7-9 and TRBJ2-7; D may be TRBD2 (7 bases). This receptor was identified in a human donor in good health. The sequencing input was CD4+ T cells from blood. Here the CDR3 reads CASSTQGGYEQYF. CDR3 in DNA: TGTGCCAGCAGCACACAGGGAGGGTACGAGCAGTACTTC.